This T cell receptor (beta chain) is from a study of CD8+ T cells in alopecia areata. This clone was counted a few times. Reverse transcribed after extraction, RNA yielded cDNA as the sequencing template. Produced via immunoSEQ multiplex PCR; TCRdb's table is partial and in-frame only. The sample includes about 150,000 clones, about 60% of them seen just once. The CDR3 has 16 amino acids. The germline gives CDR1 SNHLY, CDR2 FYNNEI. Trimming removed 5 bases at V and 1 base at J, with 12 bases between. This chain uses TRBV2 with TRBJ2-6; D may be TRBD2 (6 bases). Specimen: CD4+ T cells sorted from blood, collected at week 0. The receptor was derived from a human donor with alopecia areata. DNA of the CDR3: TGTGCCAGCAGTCGATTGGGGGGATCTGGGGCCAACGTCCTGACTTTC. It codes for CASSRLGGSGANVLTF.